The 13 T cell receptor beta chains presented below share a single source sample, sequenced in a study of shared clonotypes between healthy human individuals. Positively selected for CCR7, the CD45RO-negative cells used as naive CD8 cells excluded terminally differentiated effector memory CD45RA+ cells. Sequenced by immunoSEQ multiplex PCR; TCRdb stores in-frame clones only, minus some. The repertoire holds about 2 million clones, with about 94% as singletons. The sequenced material came from naive CD8+ T cells sorted from blood. All receptors come from a young man in good health.

This clone showed up just once. V gene TRBV5-1 combines with J gene TRBJ2-1; 7 positions match TRBD2. Trimming removed 1 base from V and 0 bases from J; junction bases left unmatched: 10. CDR3 length: 18 amino acids. Germline CDR1 SGHRS, CDR2 YFSETQ. The CDR3 here is CASSLSYGGGLSYNEQFF. CDR3 nucleotide sequence: TGCGCCAGCAGCTTGAGCTATGGCGGGGGACTCTCCTACAATGAGCAGTTCTTC.

The chain links TRBV29-1 to TRBJ2-2; perhaps TRBD2 as D (7 bases). The CDR3 totals 13 residues. V was trimmed by 3 bases and J by 7 bases, leaving 12 bases between them. Germline CDR1 SQVTM, CDR2 ANQGSEA. CDR3 region: CSVDRGASGELFF. The CDR3 DNA follows: TGCAGCGTTGATCGGGGGGCCAGCGGGGAGCTGTTTTTT.

V gene TRBV27 combines with J gene TRBJ1-2; 9 bases fit TRBD1. CDR3 length equals 15 residues. With V trimmed by 3 bases and J by 4 bases, 6 bases remained unmatched. Germline CDR1 reads MNHEY; CDR2 reads SMNVEV (reference sequence). The CDR3 reads CASSFAQGAGYGYTF. CDR3 in DNA: TGTGCCAGCAGTTTTGCACAGGGGGCTGGCTATGGCTACACCTTC.

This clone was seen only once. V and J are TRBV19 and TRBJ2-7; D is perhaps TRBD2 (5 bases). The CDR3 sequence is 14 residues long. The V gene lost 2 bases and the J gene lost 2 bases, with 10 bases spanning the gap. The germline V gene encodes CDR1 LNHDA and CDR2 SQIVND (reference sequence). CDR3 in DNA: TGTGCCAGTAGTATAAGAGGGAACACCTACGAGCAGTACTTC. Translated, it gives CASSIRGNTYEQYF.

The genes are TRBV12-5 and TRBJ1-2; TRBD1 agrees at 7 bases. CDR1 and CDR2 from the germline V gene are LGHNT and FRNRAP. With 8 bases clipped from V and 5 bases from J, the junction kept 14 bases outside the gene matches. The CDR3 has 15 residues. CDR3: CASTSGDSDRYGYTF. DNA for the CDR3: TGTGCTAGTACCTCTGGGGACAGTGATCGATATGGCTACACCTTC.

The chain recombines TRBV4-3 with TRBJ1-2, with D unresolved. CDR1 and CDR2 (germline): LGHNA, YSLEER. V was pared by 0 bases and J by 4 bases, with 9 bases between. CDR3 length: 14 residues. This CDR3 reads CASSQDRLFYGYTF. DNA of the CDR3: TGCGCCAGCAGCCAAGATCGACTGTTCTATGGCTACACCTTC.

The rearrangement joins TRBV30 to TRBJ1-2; D gene ambiguous. The germline V and J ends were trimmed by 1 base and 7 bases, with 13 bases remaining between them. Germline V gives CDR1 GTSNPN, CDR2 SVGIG (reference sequence). The CDR3 consists of 13 residues. The CDR3 nucleotides are TGTGCCTGGAGTGAGGGCAGCTTTGGTGGCTACACCTTC. It codes for CAWSEGSFGGYTF.

This chain links TRBV5-5 with TRBJ1-1; D remains unclear. This CDR3 contains 13 residues. Germline CDR1 reads SGHKS; CDR2 reads YYEKEE (reference sequence). V dropped 2 bases and J dropped 2 bases, with 7 bases sitting between them. The CDR3 region is CASSLFHNTEAFF. The CDR3 DNA reads TGTGCCAGCAGCTTATTTCACAACACTGAAGCTTTCTTT.

The table lists this clone with a count of one. The V gene is TRBV7-8, the J gene TRBJ2-7, with 11 bases fitting TRBD1. Germline V gene lookup returns CDR1 SGHVS and CDR2 FQNEAQ. V was clipped by 3 bases and J by 6 bases; unmatched bases: 4. The CDR3 has 14 residues. The DNA for the CDR3 is TGTGCCAGCAGCTTTGGGACAGGGGGGGTCGAGCAGTACTTC. This codes for CASSFGTGGVEQYF.

This sequence joins TRBV11-2 and TRBJ2-1; possibly TRBD1 for D (6 bases). The V end was cut by 6 bases, the J end by 7 bases, with 10 bases between. The germline V gene has CDR1 SGHAT and CDR2 FQNNGV. The CDR3 length is 12 residues. In nucleotides, the CDR3 is TGTGCCAGCAGACCCGACAGGAATGAGCAGTTCTTC. It yields the protein CASRPDRNEQFF.

This clone has just one count. The V and J genes are TRBV6-1 and TRBJ1-1; D gene unclear. Germline V gene lookup returns CDR1 MNHNS and CDR2 SASEGT. This CDR3 contains 15 residues. Trimming stripped 0 bases from V and 1 base from J, with 9 bases between. CDR3 protein: CASSEAVAGNTEAFF. The CDR3, as DNA: TGTGCCAGCAGTGAAGCAGTAGCAGGGAACACTGAAGCTTTCTTT.

The V gene is TRBV14, the J gene TRBJ2-7; the D gene is possibly TRBD2 (5 bases). Germline values: CDR1 SGHDN, CDR2 FVKESK. This CDR3 has 14 residues. V lost 1 base and J lost 2, with 9 bases in between. The CDR3 here is CASSQGLAPYEQYF. CDR3 sequence (DNA): TGTGCCAGCAGCCAAGGGTTAGCGCCCTACGAGCAGTACTTC.

This chain uses TRBV6-6 with TRBJ2-2; possibly TRBD1 or TRBD2 for D (5 bases each). V shed 1 base and J shed 0 bases, with 9 bases lying between them. The germline gives CDR1 MNHNY, CDR2 SVGAGI (reference sequence). CDR3 length: 16 residues. The CDR3: CASSYWDAANTGELFF. Here the CDR3 DNA reads TGTGCCAGCAGTTACTGGGACGCCGCGAACACCGGGGAGCTGTTTTTT.